This TCR beta chain was profiled in a study of cytomegalovirus exposure and HLA in healthy donors. This clone showed up just a few times. What it binds is unknown. Study-level results: The authors later found most CMV-associated TCR beta chains appeared HLA-restricted. Accurate prediction of HLA-A and HLA-B alleles (for most subjects) was reportedly achieved from TCR beta sequences. Researchers reported in a later analysis that a missense DCLRE1C variant was tied to TCR beta V- and J-gene trimming.

PCR amplification relied on 60 Vbeta primers (plus 13 Jbeta primers). Clones were sequenced by immunoSEQ multiplex PCR, and TCRdb holds only the in-frame ones, with some missing. The sample consists of 160,000 or so clones, about 80% of them appearing once. The specimen was PBMCs. This receptor was obtained from a man younger than 30 in good health and CMV-seropositive.

The CDR3, as DNA: TGTGCCATCAGTGAAGTGGGGGGGCCCTACGAGCAGTACTTC. This codes for CAISEVGGPYEQYF. This chain joins TRBV10-3 and TRBJ2-7; a possible D gene is TRBD2 (7 bases). The ends were cut back, 3 bases at V and 2 bases at J, with 11 bases in the middle. Germline V gives CDR1 ENHRY, CDR2 SYGVKD. The length of the CDR3 is 14 residues.